Listed below are T cell receptor beta chains from one sample, sequenced in a study of identical twins. MiXCR was run by TCRdb on the 5' RACE reads, yielding one entry per CDR3 protein. The table records hundreds of thousands of distinct CDR3 sequences, over 9% of them present only once. The sample was also linked to a second study, of yellow fever vaccine responses in identical twins.

The sequencing sample was made of PBMCs. The receptors come from a woman aged 18 to 35 in good health. The CDR3 runs from the conserved cysteine through the conserved F or W. A D gene is named only where the DNA matches it firmly. Expanded clones are given a class, and other clones once, few, many or no size at all.

CASSLAGGLGYGYTF TGCGCCAGCAGCTTGGCAGGAGGACTGGGGTATGGCTACACCTTC TRBV5-1 - TRBJ1-2 -
CATSEPTGTDYNEQFF TGTGCCACCAGTGAGCCCACGGGGACGGACTACAATGAGCAGTTCTTC TRBV24-1 - TRBJ2-1 -
CASRIRQGMNTEAFF TGTGCCAGCAGAATCAGACAGGGTATGAACACTGAAGCTTTCTTT TRBV12-3/TRBV12-4 many TRBJ1-1 TRBD1
CASSLAGHPTKNTEAFF TGCGCCAGCAGCTTGGCCGGACACCCAACTAAGAACACTGAAGCTTTCTTT TRBV5-1 - TRBJ1-1 -
CASKVSSTDTQYF TGCGCCAGCAAGGTCTCTAGCACAGATACGCAGTATTTT TRBV5-1 - TRBJ2-3 -
CASSQWAVNTEAFF TGTGCCAGCAGCCAATGGGCGGTAAACACTGAAGCTTTCTTT TRBV3-1 few TRBJ1-1 -
CASSPSGSETYEQYF TGTGCCAGCAGCCCAAGCGGGAGTGAAACCTACGAGCAGTACTTC TRBV9 - TRBJ2-7 TRBD2
CSARDPGRADNEQFF TGCAGTGCTAGAGATCCCGGGAGGGCCGACAATGAGCAGTTCTTC TRBV20-1 - TRBJ2-1 TRBD2
CASGSTIHGTFYGYTF TGTGCTAGTGGTTCCACCATCCATGGAACTTTCTATGGCTACACCTTC TRBV12-5 - TRBJ1-2 -
CASIPRAGMMAQYF TGTGCCAGCATTCCCAGGGCCGGGATGATGGCCCAGTACTTC TRBV6-2/TRBV6-3 - TRBJ2-5 -
CASSLVGTGTSETQYF TGCGCCAGCAGCTTGGTCGGGACGGGGACTAGCGAGACGCAGTATTTT TRBV5-1 many TRBJ2-3 TRBD2
CASSLPALAQQYF TGTGCCAGCAGTTTACCAGCCCTAGCCCAGCAGTACTTC TRBV28 few TRBJ2-7 -
CASTDTIYGYTF TGTGCCAGCACCGACACGATCTATGGCTACACCTTC TRBV25-1 - TRBJ1-2 -
CASSQESLQPQHF TGCGCCAGCAGCCAAGAGTCACTCCAGCCCCAGCATTTT TRBV4-1 many TRBJ1-5 -
CASSVAGPETQYF TGTGCCAGCAGCGTAGCCGGGCCCGAGACCCAGTACTTC TRBV9 - TRBJ2-5 -
CASSLGGLVVFETQYF TGTGCCAGCAGTTTAGGAGGACTAGTCGTTTTCGAGACCCAGTACTTC TRBV12-3/TRBV12-4 few TRBJ2-5 TRBD2
CASSSRLPGVYGYTF TGTGCCAGCAGTTCCCGTTTGCCAGGGGTATATGGCTACACCTTC TRBV6-5 few TRBJ1-2 -
CASSLEAGVFLAEQFF TGTGCCAGCAGCCTTGAGGCAGGGGTTTTTTTGGCTGAGCAGTTCTTC TRBV7-9 many TRBJ2-1 -
CSARVQNTEAFF TGCAGTGCTAGAGTACAGAACACTGAAGCTTTCTTT TRBV20-1 many TRBJ1-1 -
CASLSSRGGLTDTQYF TGTGCCAGCCTCTCGAGCCGGGGGGGCCTAACAGATACGCAGTATTTT TRBV12-3/TRBV12-4 once TRBJ2-3 TRBD2
CASSGTGWSKDTEAFF TGTGCCAGCAGTGGGACAGGGTGGAGTAAGGACACTGAAGCTTTCTTT TRBV28 few TRBJ1-1 TRBD1
CASSLTTTSTDTQYF TGCGCCAGCAGCTTAACGACAACTAGCACAGATACGCAGTATTTT TRBV5-1 many TRBJ2-3 -
CASSVSGMGQPQHF TGTGCCAGCAGTGTATCTGGGATGGGGCAGCCCCAGCATTTT TRBV2 few TRBJ1-5 -
CASSLNQGSGELFF TGTGCCAGCTCCCTCAACCAGGGGTCCGGGGAGCTGTTTTTT TRBV2 - TRBJ2-2 -
CASSPREGGGRSYNEQFF TGCGCCAGCAGCCCACGGGAGGGGGGGGGCCGATCCTACAATGAGCAGTTCTTC TRBV4-3 many TRBJ2-1 TRBD2
CASTRGQGYGYTF TGTGCCAGCACCCGGGGGCAGGGCTATGGCTACACCTTC TRBV12-3/TRBV12-4 few TRBJ1-2 -
CASTIVRFQGDFSFYNEQFF TGCGCCAGCACCATTGTAAGATTCCAGGGGGATTTCTCGTTTTACAATGAGCAGTTCTTC TRBV5-1 few TRBJ2-1 TRBD1
CASSLTGGFRDTQYF TGTGCCAGCAGCTTGACAGGGGGTTTTCGAGATACGCAGTATTTT TRBV11-2 - TRBJ2-3 TRBD1
CANSPSRLRQRTYEQYF TGTGCCAACAGCCCCTCACGTCTTAGACAGAGAACCTACGAGCAGTACTTC TRBV28 - TRBJ2-7 -
CASSPPTQKIYGYTF TGTGCCAGCTCACCACCGACCCAGAAAATCTATGGCTACACCTTC TRBV18 many TRBJ1-2 -
CASSLGGGWDQATEAFF TGCGCCAGCAGCTTGGGGGGGGGTTGGGACCAAGCCACTGAAGCTTTCTTT TRBV5-1 few TRBJ1-1 -
CASSHETSTDTQYF TGTGCCAGCAGCCACGAAACTAGCACAGATACGCAGTATTTT TRBV7-9 few TRBJ2-3 -
CASSLGGRETLHF TGTGCCAGCAGTTTAGGTGGACGGGAAACCCTCCACTTT TRBV12-3/TRBV12-4 - TRBJ1-6 -
CASRTAASSVYNEQFF TGTGCCAGTAGAACGGCCGCGTCCTCCGTCTACAATGAGCAGTTCTTC TRBV19 - TRBJ2-1 -
CASSWRGRSTDTQYF TGTGCCAGCAGCTGGCGGGGGAGAAGCACAGATACGCAGTATTTT TRBV11-2 - TRBJ2-3 TRBD2
CASSSPSAGGDKEQYF TGTGCCAGCAGTTCTCCCTCGGCGGGAGGGGACAAAGAGCAGTACTTC TRBV27 few TRBJ2-7 TRBD2
CASSFRGPLSGDTQYF TGCGCCAGCAGCTTCAGGGGGCCCCTATCTGGAGATACGCAGTATTTT TRBV5-1 few TRBJ2-3 TRBD1
CSVEDRGIPPNYGYTF TGCAGCGTTGAAGACAGGGGGATCCCCCCTAACTATGGCTACACCTTC TRBV29-1 many TRBJ1-2 TRBD1
CASSPTLDRGNEKLFF TGCGCCAGCAGCCCCACTCTGGACAGGGGCAATGAAAAACTGTTTTTT TRBV4-1 - TRBJ1-4 TRBD1
CSARDGGVNRNTEAFF TGCAGTGCTAGAGATGGGGGGGTGAATAGGAACACTGAAGCTTTCTTT TRBV20-1 few TRBJ1-1 -
CASSFSGGTNTEAFF TGTGCCAGCAGTTTCTCAGGGGGCACAAACACTGAAGCTTTCTTT TRBV12-3/TRBV12-4 few TRBJ1-1 TRBD1
CASSLALAAKTSSYNEQFF TGTGCCAGCAGCTTGGCCCTAGCAGCCAAAACAAGCTCCTACAATGAGCAGTTCTTC TRBV5-6 - TRBJ2-1 -
CSARDLRGTDTQYF TGCAGTGCTAGAGATCTTCGGGGCACAGATACGCAGTATTTT TRBV20-1 many TRBJ2-3 -